Here is one T cell receptor (beta chain) with its context. TCRdb's table, derived via immunoSEQ multiplex PCR, lists solely in-frame clones and lacks some. The sample has more than 40,000 clones, about nine tenths seen once. The data originate from a study of T cell changes during pregnancy in multiple sclerosis. CDR1 is WNHNN and CDR2 is SYGVQD in the germline V gene (reference sequence). V gave up 0 bases and J gave up 8 bases, with 16 bases separating them. The CDR3 is made up of 15 amino acids. Specimen: CD8+ T cells from peripheral blood mononuclear cells, collected after pregnancy. This sequence joins TRBV10-1 and TRBJ1-1; D is possibly TRBD1 (6 bases). This TCR derives from a female donor with multiple sclerosis, enrolled in a pregnancy study. CDR3 loop: CASSESILGRGEAFF. As DNA, the CDR3 is TGCGCCAGCAGTGAGTCGATTTTAGGCAGGGGAGAAGCTTTCTTT.